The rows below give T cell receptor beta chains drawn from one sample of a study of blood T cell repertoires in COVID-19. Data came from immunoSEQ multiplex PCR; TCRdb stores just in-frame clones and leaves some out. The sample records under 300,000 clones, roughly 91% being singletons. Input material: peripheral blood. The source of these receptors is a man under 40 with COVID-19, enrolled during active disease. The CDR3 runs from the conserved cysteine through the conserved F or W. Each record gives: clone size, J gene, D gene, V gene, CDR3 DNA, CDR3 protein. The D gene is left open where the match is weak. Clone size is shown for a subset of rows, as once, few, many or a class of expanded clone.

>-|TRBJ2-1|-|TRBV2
TGTGCCAGCAGTGAACCGAAGACATCTTACTCCTACAATGAGCAGTTCTTC
CASSEPKTSYSYNEQFF
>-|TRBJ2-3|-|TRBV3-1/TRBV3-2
TGTGCCAGCGAGGCGACAGATACGCAGTATTTT
CASEATDTQYF
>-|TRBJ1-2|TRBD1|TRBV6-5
TGTGCCAGCAGAACAGGGGGTTTTCTTTCGGGAGGCTACACCTTC
CASRTGGFLSGGYTF
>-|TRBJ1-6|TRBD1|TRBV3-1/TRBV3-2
TGTGCCAGCAGCCAAGATCGATGGCAGGGGGCGGGTTCACCCCTCCACTTT
CASSQDRWQGAGSPLHF
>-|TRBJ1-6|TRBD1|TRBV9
TGTGCCAGCAGCGCCGGACAGGTGAATTCACCCCTCCACTTT
CASSAGQVNSPLHF
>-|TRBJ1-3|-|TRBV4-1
TGCGCCAGCAGCCAAGGCCGGAGCCCGGTCTCCACCATATATTTT
CASSQGRSPVSTIYF
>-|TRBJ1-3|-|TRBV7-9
TGTGCCAGCAGCTTATTTGCCAGCTCTGGAAACACCATATATTTT
CASSLFASSGNTIYF
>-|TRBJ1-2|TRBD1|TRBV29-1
TGCAGCGCAATGCAGGGGGCTTATGGCTACACCTTC
CSAMQGAYGYTF
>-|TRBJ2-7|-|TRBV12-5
TGTGCTAGTAGCGATGCGGGACAGAACTACGAGCAGTACTTC
CASSDAGQNYEQYF
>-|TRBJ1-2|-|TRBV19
TGTGCCAGTAGTATCAGAAACTATGGCTACACCTTC
CASSIRNYGYTF
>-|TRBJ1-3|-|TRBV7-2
TGTGCCAGCAGCTTCGGGTGGTCTGGAAACACCATATATTTT
CASSFGWSGNTIYF
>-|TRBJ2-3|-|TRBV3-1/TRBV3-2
TGTGCCAGCAGCAAGGAGGCGGATTACACAGATACGCAGTATTTT
CASSKEADYTDTQYF
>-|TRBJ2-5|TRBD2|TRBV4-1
TGCGCCAGCAGCCAAGTAACAGCGGGGTATCAAGAGACCCAGTACTTC
CASSQVTAGYQETQYF
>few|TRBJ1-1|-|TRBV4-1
TGCGCCAGCAGCCCGGAGACAGGGAACACTGAAGCTTTCTTT
CASSPETGNTEAFF
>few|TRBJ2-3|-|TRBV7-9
TGTGCCAGCAGCGTCTTCCGGGACACCCTAGATACGCAGTATTTT
CASSVFRDTLDTQYF
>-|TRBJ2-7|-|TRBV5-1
TGCGCCAGCAGCTTGTACGGGGAAGCGGTCACCTCCTACGAGCAGTACTTC
CASSLYGEAVTSYEQYF
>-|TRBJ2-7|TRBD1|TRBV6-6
TGTGCCAGCAGTTGGACAGGGGGGGACTACGAGCAGTACTTC
CASSWTGGDYEQYF
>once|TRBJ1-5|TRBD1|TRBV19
TGTGCCAGTAGTATTTTGCCAGGGGGGAATAGCAATCAGCCCCAGCATTTT
CASSILPGGNSNQPQHF
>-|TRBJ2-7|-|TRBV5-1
TGCGCCAGCAGCTTCAGGGTTTCCCCTACCTACGAGCAGTACTTC
CASSFRVSPTYEQYF
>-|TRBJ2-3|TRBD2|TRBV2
TGTGCCAGCAGGGCAAAAAGCGGGGGGACGTATACGCAGTATTTT
CASRAKSGGTYTQYF
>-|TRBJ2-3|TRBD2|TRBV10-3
TGTGCCATCAGTGAGTCGATGAGCGGGGGGTTAGATACGCAGTATTTT
CAISESMSGGLDTQYF
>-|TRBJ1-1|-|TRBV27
TGTGCCAGCAGTTTATACCCTCGGGGTTTGAACACTGAAGCTTTCTTT
CASSLYPRGLNTEAFF
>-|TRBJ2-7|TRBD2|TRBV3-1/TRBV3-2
TGTGCCAGCAGCCCAGCGGGGGGGCGGTCCTACGAGCAGTACTTC
CASSPAGGRSYEQYF
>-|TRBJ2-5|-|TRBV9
TGTGCCAGCAGCGTAGGACAGAACCAAGAGACCCAGTACTTC
CASSVGQNQETQYF
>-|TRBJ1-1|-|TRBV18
TGTGCCAGCTCACCGAGGACAGAATACGCATCGAACACTGAAGCTTTCTTT
CASSPRTEYASNTEAFF
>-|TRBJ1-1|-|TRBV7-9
TGTGCCAGCAGCTTACCCAAGCGGAACACTGAAGCTTTCTTT
CASSLPKRNTEAFF
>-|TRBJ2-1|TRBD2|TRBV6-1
TGTGCCAGCAGTGAATTTAGCGGGGGGAACTACAATGAGCAGTTCTTC
CASSEFSGGNYNEQFF
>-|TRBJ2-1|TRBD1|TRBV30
TGTGCCTGGAGTGTACAGCTCCGGGACAGGGTGGGGTGGAATGAGCAGTTCTTC
CAWSVQLRDRVGWNEQFF
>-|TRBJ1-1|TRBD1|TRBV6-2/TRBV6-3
TGTGCCAGCAGTTACGAAGGGGGCCTCGCTTTCTTT
CASSYEGGLAFF
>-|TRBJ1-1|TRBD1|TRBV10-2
TGCGCCATCTCACAGGGGAAGGACACTGAAGCTTTCTTT
CAISQGKDTEAFF
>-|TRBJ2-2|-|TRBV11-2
TGTGCCAGCAACGACGGGTCTACGAACACCGGGGAGCTGTTTTTT
CASNDGSTNTGELFF
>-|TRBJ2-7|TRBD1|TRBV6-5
TGTGCCAGCAGCTACTCCGGGACAGCAAATGGGTACGAGCAGTACTTC
CASSYSGTANGYEQYF
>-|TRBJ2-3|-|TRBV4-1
TGCGCCAGCAGCCAAAGGTGGACTAGCACAGATACGCAGTATTTT
CASSQRWTSTDTQYF
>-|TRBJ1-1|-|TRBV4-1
TGCGCCAGCAGCCAAGCTCGCGCAGGAGGAAGGAACACTGAAGCTTTCTTT
CASSQARAGGRNTEAFF
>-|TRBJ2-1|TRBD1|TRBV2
TGTGCCAGTACTCCGGACAGGGGCCATGAGCAGTTCTTC
CASTPDRGHEQFF
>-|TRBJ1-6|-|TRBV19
TGTGCCAGTAGTATAGGGCAGGAAAATTCACCCCTCCACTTT
CASSIGQENSPLHF
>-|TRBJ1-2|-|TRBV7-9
TGTGCCAGCAGCTTAACTCGCAACTATGGCTACACCTTC
CASSLTRNYGYTF
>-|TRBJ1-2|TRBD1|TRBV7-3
TGTGCCAGCAGCTCATCGGGACAGGACTATGGCTACACCTTC
CASSSSGQDYGYTF
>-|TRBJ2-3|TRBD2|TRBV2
TGTGCCAGCATAGCGGGGGGGCCCGATACGCAGTATTTT
CASIAGGPDTQYF
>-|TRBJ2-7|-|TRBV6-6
TGTGCCAGCAGTTACCTAAACTACGAGCAGTACTTC
CASSYLNYEQYF
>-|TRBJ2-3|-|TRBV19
TGTGCCAGTAGTATCGCGGGACGTACAGATACGCAGTATTTT
CASSIAGRTDTQYF
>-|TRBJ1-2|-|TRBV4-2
TGTGCCAGCAGCCAAGACGGAGGGGAGGTTCACTATGGCTACACCTTC
CASSQDGGEVHYGYTF
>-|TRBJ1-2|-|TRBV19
TGTGCCAGTACTCCGGTGAGGGACAAGGGGATGGAGGGCTACACCTTC
CASTPVRDKGMEGYTF
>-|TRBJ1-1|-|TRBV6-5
TGTGCCAGCAGTTACTCGACAGGGAACACTGAAGCTTTCTTT
CASSYSTGNTEAFF
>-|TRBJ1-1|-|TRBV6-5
TGTGCCAGCAGTTATGCGGGGACCACTGAAGCTTTCTTT
CASSYAGTTEAFF
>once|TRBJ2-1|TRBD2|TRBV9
TGTGCCAGCAGCGGCCTAGACCGGGCTAGCGGGGGGGCCGTTACTGATGAGCAGTTCTTC
CASSGLDRASGGAVTDEQFF
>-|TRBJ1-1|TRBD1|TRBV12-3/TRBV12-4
TGTGCCAGCAGTCCGGACAGGACGCTAGAAGCTTTCTTT
CASSPDRTLEAFF
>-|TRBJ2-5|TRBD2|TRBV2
TGTGCCAGCAGTCCGACTAGCGGGGGAGGGGGGGAGACCCAGTACTTC
CASSPTSGGGGETQYF